The subject of this entry is one TCR beta chain. Antigen unknown. This entry is derived from a study of shared clonotypes between healthy human individuals. The overall study: Per donor, CD8 memory used one plate, CD8 naive used two, CD4 memory used three and CD4 naive used three.

TCRdb's copy holds only in-frame clones and misses some; the assay was immunoSEQ multiplex PCR. The data show roughly 1.5 million clones, with around 98% seen just once and 0.4% to 0.45% held by the top ten. V shed 4 bases and J shed 6 bases, with 13 bases lying between them. Germline V gives CDR1 SGHKS, CDR2 YYEKEE (reference sequence). The CDR3 contains 14 residues. Notes on the study in general: All-four-donor shared clonotypes had higher generation probabilities than non-shared clonotypes did. Researchers sampled only blood; tissue repertoires likely differ. Rarefaction showed that sequencing of sorted subsets was incomplete (despite large depth).

The receptor comes from a young man in good health. Sequencing was performed on naive CD4+ T cells sorted from blood. The subset is: CD45RA+ positively selected. The chain recombines TRBV5-5 with TRBJ2-2; D assignment may be TRBD1 or TRBD2 (5 bases each). The CDR3 region has the DNA TGTGCCAGCAGCCCCGAGGGGTTTCCCGGGGAGCTGTTTTTT. This gives the protein CASSPEGFPGELFF.